These 23 T cell receptor beta chains originate from one sample sequenced in a study of blood T cell repertoires in COVID-19. Using immunoSEQ multiplex PCR, the repertoire was profiled, and TCRdb retains in-frame clones only, with some absent. The table lists 65,000 to 85,000 clones, about 68% of them singletons, with over 5.5% in the top ten. Source material: peripheral blood. The receptors here all came from a man aged 45 to 65 with active or convalescent COVID-19.

The rearrangement uses TRBV2 and TRBJ1-4; 7 bases map to TRBD1. This CDR3 has 17 residues. Germline V gene sequence: CDR1 SNHLY, CDR2 FYNNEI. Losses at the gene ends were 6 bases for V and 0 bases for J; bases not matched to a gene: 10. In DNA form, the CDR3 reads TGTGCCAGCAGACCCGGGACAGACACTACAACTAATGAAAAACTGTTTTTT. Translated, it gives CASRPGTDTTTNEKLFF.

The chain employs TRBV7-9 and TRBJ2-7, with a weak D call TRBD1 (5 bases). The V gene's germline CDR1 is SEHNR and CDR2 FQNEAQ (reference sequence). V shed 6 bases and J shed 5 bases, with 11 bases lying between them. The CDR3 spans 12 residues. This CDR3 is CASSHRSHEQYF. The CDR3 nucleotides are TGTGCCAGCAGTCACAGGTCCCACGAGCAGTACTTC.

J is TRBJ1-5 and V is TRBV19; 7 bases are shared with TRBD1. The CDR3 is 15 residues long. Germline V gene data show CDR1 as LNHDA and CDR2 as SQIVND (reference sequence). The V and J ends lost 5 bases and 2 bases, in that order; junction bases with no gene match: 6. CDR3 bases: TGTGCCAGTAGTCAAGGGGGCGGAGGCAATCAGCCCCAGCATTTT. Translation gives CASSQGGGGNQPQHF.

The rearrangement joins TRBV14 to TRBJ1-2; D is perhaps TRBD1 (5 bases). The CDR3 length is 14 residues. V was cut by 4 bases and J by 2 bases, with 11 bases left in between. CDR1 and CDR2 (germline): SGHDN, FVKESK. The CDR3 reads CASSPPRDNYGYTF. Written as DNA, the CDR3 is TGTGCCAGCAGCCCCCCGCGGGACAACTATGGCTACACCTTC.

The gene calls are TRBV5-1 and TRBJ2-7; D is possibly TRBD1 (7 bases). This CDR3 contains 14 residues. Trimming cost V 1 base and J 4 bases, with 12 bases left between them. CDR1 and CDR2 from the germline V gene are SGHRS and YFSETQ. The CDR3 bases are TGCGCCAGCAGCTTGAGGGCAGGGGGGTACGAGCAGTACTTC. It specifies CASSLRAGGYEQYF. Based on the CDR3 plus reference TRBV5-1 and TRBJ2-7, the full variable domain is KAGVTQTPRYLIKTRGQQVTLSCSPISGHRSVSWYQQTPGQGLQFLFEYFSETQRNKGNFPGRFSGRQFSNSRSEMNVSTLELGDSALYLCASSLRAGGYEQYFGPGTRLTVT.

This clone came up a few times. The chain has TRBV19 and TRBJ1-2, with D maybe TRBD1 (5 bases). V lost 5 bases to trimming and J lost 8 bases, with 15 bases between them. The CDR3 spans 13 residues. Germline V gives CDR1 LNHDA, CDR2 SQIVND (reference sequence). CDR3 bases: TGTGCCAGTAGTTTTGACCGGAACAGGGGCTACACCTTC. Residues: CASSFDRNRGYTF.

The chain has TRBV7-9 and TRBJ1-3; tentatively, D is TRBD1 (6 bases). The length of the CDR3 is 15 residues. Deletions cut 3 bases from V and 0 bases from J, with 9 bases between. Germline CDR1 is SEHNR and CDR2 is FQNEAQ (reference sequence). CDR3 region: CASSLQGLSGNTIYF. For the CDR3, the DNA is TGTGCCAGCAGCTTGCAGGGGCTCTCTGGAAACACCATATATTTT.

The rearrangement links TRBV15 to TRBJ1-2; D unresolved. This CDR3 comprises 12 residues. V lost 8 bases, J lost 8 bases, and 15 bases lay in between. The germline V gene encodes CDR1 LNHNV and CDR2 YYDKDF (reference sequence). In DNA form, the CDR3 reads TGTGCCACCGTCGGGTATCCGCAAGGCTACACCTTC. As protein: CATVGYPQGYTF.

The CDR3 region is CATSRDTGIGSPLHF. The CDR3 DNA follows: TGTGCCACCAGCAGAGATACAGGGATAGGCTCACCCCTCCACTTT. The rearrangement uses TRBV15 and TRBJ1-6; tentative D call: TRBD1 (6 bases). Trimming took 0 bases from V and 10 from J, leaving 13 bases between them. Germline CDR1 is LNHNV and CDR2 is YYDKDF (reference sequence). This CDR3 comprises 15 residues.

This sequence joins TRBV19 and TRBJ2-3; D is perhaps TRBD2 (6 bases). Germline CDR1 LNHDA, CDR2 SQIVND (reference sequence). CDR3 length: 15 amino acids. Trimming stripped 5 bases from V and 3 bases from J, with 15 bases between. The CDR3 DNA is TGTGCCAGTAGTCCCCGGGACTCGGAGACAGATACGCAGTATTTT. Residues: CASSPRDSETDTQYF.

The V and J genes are TRBV19 and TRBJ1-2; 9 bases align to TRBD1. Unmatched junction bases numbered 4, after V lost 5 bases and J lost 6 bases. The germline V gene has CDR1 LNHDA and CDR2 SQIVND (reference sequence). The CDR3 runs to 13 residues. DNA for the CDR3: TGTGCCAGTAGTCCTGGGACAGGGAATGGCTACACCTTC. Translation: CASSPGTGNGYTF. Combining the CDR3 with reference TRBV19 and TRBJ1-2 gives the whole variable domain DGGITQSPKYLFRKEGQNVTLSCEQNLNHDAMYWYRQDPGQGLRLIYYSQIVNDFQKGDIAEGYSVSREKKESFPLTVTSAQKNPTAFYLCASSPGTGNGYTFGSGTRLTVV.

The table lists this clone with a count of one. The V call is TRBV11-2, the J call TRBJ2-4; D not certain. Germline V gene sequence: CDR1 SGHAT, CDR2 FQNNGV. The length of the CDR3 is 15 residues. The V and J ends lost 1 base and 0 bases respectively, with 7 bases between them. The CDR3 DNA reads TGTGCCAGCAGCTTAGTGGTCGGAGCCAAAAACATTCAGTACTTC. It encodes CASSLVVGAKNIQYF.

The chain is built from TRBV5-5 and TRBJ2-4; TRBD2 matches 8 bases. The length of the CDR3 is 15 residues. The ends lost 3 bases at V and 3 bases at J; junction bases unmatched: 5. The germline V gene has CDR1 SGHKS and CDR2 YYEKEE (reference sequence). CDR3 nucleotide sequence: TGTGCCAGCAGCTCGGGACTAGGGGGCAAAAACATTCAGTACTTC. Translating gives CASSSGLGGKNIQYF. The complete variable domain, with remaining parts taken from reference TRBV5-5 and TRBJ2-4, reads DAGVTQSPTHLIKTRGQQVTLRCSPISGHKSVSWYQQVLGQGPQFIFQYYEKEERGRGNFPDRFSARQFPNYSSELNVNALLLGDSALYLCASSSGLGGKNIQYFGAGTRLSVL.

The chain combines TRBV2 with TRBJ1-6; 9 bases match TRBD1. The germline V gene encodes CDR1 SNHLY and CDR2 FYNNEI. This CDR3 comprises 13 residues. V gave up 11 bases and J gave up 5 bases; unmatched junction bases: 4. The CDR3 spells CAGTGGNNSPLHF. CDR3 DNA: TGTGCCGGAACAGGGGGCAATAATTCACCCCTCCACTTT.

J is TRBJ2-2 and V is TRBV11-3; 8 bases line up with TRBD1. CDR3 length equals 18 residues. Losses at the gene ends were 6 bases for V and 2 bases for J; bases not matched to a gene: 14. Looked up from germline, CDR1 is SGHNT and CDR2 is YENEEA. CDR3 loop: CASSPTPDRGGNTGELFF. The CDR3 DNA reads TGTGCCAGCAGTCCTACCCCCGACAGGGGAGGTAACACCGGGGAGCTGTTTTTT.

The chain couples TRBV18 to TRBJ2-1; 11 nucleotides align to TRBD2. The CDR3 loop spans 13 amino acids. V lost 4 bases to trimming and J lost 8 bases; unmatched junction nucleotides: 1. The germline V gene encodes CDR1 KGHSH and CDR2 LQKENI. The CDR3 DNA reads as TGTGCCAGCTCACTGGGACTAGCGGATGAGCAGTTCTTC. It specifies CASSLGLADEQFF.

Points on this clone: The junction departs from germline at one end; a sequencing error may be responsible. The J gene is TRBJ2-1, the V gene TRBV10-1, with 8 bases identical to TRBD2. CDR1 and CDR2 (germline): WNHNN, SYGVQD (reference sequence). This CDR3 has 16 residues. The CDR3 sequence is CASSESAAGGSNEQFF. The DNA of the CDR3 is TGTGCCAGCAGTGAGTCGGCTGCGGGGGGATCCAATGAGCAGTTCTTC.

This chain connects TRBV18 to TRBJ2-2, with 9 bases identical to TRBD2. The CDR3 length is 18 residues. After removal of 2 bases from V and 0 bases from J, the junction contained 7 bases not matched to a gene. The germline CDR1 and CDR2 sequences are KGHSH and LQKENI. The CDR3 loop is CASSPTVAGAPNTGELFF. CDR3 nucleotides: TGTGCCAGCTCACCAACGGTAGCGGGGGCTCCGAACACCGGGGAGCTGTTTTTT.

There are a few counts of this clone. The chain links TRBV10-3 to TRBJ2-1; D gene ambiguous. The ends were cut back, 2 bases at V and 3 bases at J, with 5 bases in the middle. The CDR3 sequence is 13 residues long. The germline V gene encodes CDR1 ENHRY and CDR2 SYGVKD. The CDR3 reads CAISEGSYNEQFF. CDR3 nucleotides: TGTGCCATCAGTGAGGGCAGCTACAATGAGCAGTTCTTC.

CDR3 nucleotides: TGTGCCACTCACAGGGTGTCCGGAAACACCATATATTTT. Protein: CATHRVSGNTIYF. The V gene is TRBV5-4, the J gene TRBJ1-3; the D gene is possibly TRBD1 (6 bases). V lost 9 bases and J 4 bases, leaving 14 bases between the germline ends. Germline CDR1 reads SGHNT; CDR2 reads YYREEE (reference sequence). This CDR3 contains 13 residues.

This chain connects TRBV29-1 to TRBJ2-7; TRBD2 is a possible D gene (6 bases). Germline loops: CDR1 SQVTM, CDR2 ANQGSEA. Between the trimmed V and J ends, which lost 5 bases and 3 bases, there was a span of 14 bases. This CDR3 is 13 amino acids long. The CDR3 here is CSVWGLQRYEQYF. DNA for the CDR3: TGCAGCGTTTGGGGACTCCAACGCTACGAGCAGTACTTC.

The gene calls are TRBV9 and TRBJ1-2, with 7 bases lining up with TRBD1. Per the germline V gene, CDR1 is SGDLS and CDR2 is YYNGEE. This CDR3 has 16 amino acids. With V trimmed by 6 bases and J by 1 base, 12 bases remained unmatched. This chain's CDR3 is CASTARQGGFNYGYTF. The CDR3 bases are TGTGCCAGCACCGCACGACAGGGAGGCTTTAACTATGGCTACACCTTC. Based on the CDR3 plus reference TRBV9 and TRBJ1-2, the full variable domain is DSGVTQTPKHLITATGQRVTLRCSPRSGDLSVYWYQQSLDQGLQFLIQYYNGEERAKGNILERFSAQQFPDLHSELNLSSLELGDSALYFCASTARQGGFNYGYTFGSGTRLTVV.

This clone was observed a few times. The rearrangement joins TRBV30 to TRBJ1-6; D not resolved. Germline CDR1 GTSNPN, CDR2 SVGIG (reference sequence). V was clipped by 3 bases and J by 7 bases, with 10 bases between them. The CDR3 runs to 13 residues. This CDR3 is CAWREIANSPLHF. The CDR3 nucleotides read TGTGCCTGGAGAGAGATTGCGAATTCACCCCTCCACTTT.